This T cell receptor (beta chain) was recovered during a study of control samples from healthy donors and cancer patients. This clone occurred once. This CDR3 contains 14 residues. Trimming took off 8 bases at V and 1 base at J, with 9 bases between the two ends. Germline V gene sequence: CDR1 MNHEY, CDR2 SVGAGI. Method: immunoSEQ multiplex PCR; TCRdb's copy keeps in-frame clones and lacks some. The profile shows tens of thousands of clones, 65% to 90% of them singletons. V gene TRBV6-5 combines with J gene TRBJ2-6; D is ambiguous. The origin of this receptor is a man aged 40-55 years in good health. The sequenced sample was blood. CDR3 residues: CASRIPSGANVLTF. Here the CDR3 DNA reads TGTGCCAGCCGTATTCCATCTGGGGCCAACGTCCTGACTTTC.